Presented here are 2 T cell receptor beta chains from one specimen sequenced in a study of neurological immune-mediated disorders. TCRdb redid the calling of the 5' RACE reads with MiXCR, one entry per CDR3 protein. This table holds under 70,000 distinct CDR3 sequences, about 3.2% found once. The sample consisted of PBMCs. These receptors were obtained from a woman aged 60-75 years with multiple sclerosis.

This clonotype has at least ten counts. The gene calls are TRBV6-6 and TRBJ1-2; tentatively, D is TRBD1 (6 bases). There are 16 residues in the CDR3. The V end lost 6 bases, the J end lost 3 bases, and 20 bases lay between the germline ends. Germline loops: CDR1 MNHNY, CDR2 SVGAGI (reference sequence). The chain's CDR3 is CASRPQGLHVDYGYTF. CDR3 coding DNA: TGTGCCAGCAGGCCTCAGGGGCTCCACGTAGACTATGGCTACACCTTC.

This clonotype was observed many times. V gene TRBV4-1 combines with J gene TRBJ2-1; tentative D call: TRBD2 (5 bases). Per germline, CDR1 MGHRA and CDR2 YSYEKL. Trimming took off 2 bases at V and 10 bases at J, with 15 bases between the two ends. The CDR3 loop spans 14 amino acids. DNA for the CDR3: TGCGCCAGCAGCCAATCCTTAACGGGATGGGAGCAGTTCTTC. Protein product: CASSQSLTGWEQFF.